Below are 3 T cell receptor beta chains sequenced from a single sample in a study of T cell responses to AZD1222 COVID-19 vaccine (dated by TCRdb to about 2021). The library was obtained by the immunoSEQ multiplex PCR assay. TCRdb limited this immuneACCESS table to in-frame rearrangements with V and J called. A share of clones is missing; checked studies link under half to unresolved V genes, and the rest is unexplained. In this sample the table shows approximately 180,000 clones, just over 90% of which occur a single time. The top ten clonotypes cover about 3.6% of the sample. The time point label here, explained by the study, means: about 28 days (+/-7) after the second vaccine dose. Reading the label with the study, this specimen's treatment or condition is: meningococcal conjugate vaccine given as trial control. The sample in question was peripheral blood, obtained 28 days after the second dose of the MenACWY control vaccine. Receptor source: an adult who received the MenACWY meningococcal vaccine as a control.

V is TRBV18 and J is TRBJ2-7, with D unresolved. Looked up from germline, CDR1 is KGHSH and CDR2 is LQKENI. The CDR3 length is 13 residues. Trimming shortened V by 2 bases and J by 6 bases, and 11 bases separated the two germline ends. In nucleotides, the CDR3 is TGTGCCAGCTCACCAAGCCGTGACGGCGAGCAGTACTTC. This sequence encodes CASSPSRDGEQYF.

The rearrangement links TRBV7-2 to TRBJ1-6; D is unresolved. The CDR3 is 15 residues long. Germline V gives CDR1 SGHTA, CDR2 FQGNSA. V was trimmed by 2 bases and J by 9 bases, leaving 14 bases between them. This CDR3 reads CASSLIGLLRSPLHF. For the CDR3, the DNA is TGTGCCAGCAGCTTAATAGGGCTACTACGTTCACCCCTCCACTTT.

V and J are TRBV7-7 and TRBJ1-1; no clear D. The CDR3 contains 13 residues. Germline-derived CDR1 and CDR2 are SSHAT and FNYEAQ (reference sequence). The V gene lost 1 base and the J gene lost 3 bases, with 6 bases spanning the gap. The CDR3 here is CASSLGAHTEAFF. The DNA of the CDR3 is TGTGCCAGCAGCTTAGGGGCTCACACTGAAGCTTTCTTT.